Shown below are 27 T cell receptor beta chains from a single sample sequenced in a study of T-cell reconstitution after alpha-beta-depleted transplantation in children. Unique molecular identifiers were used to barcode this TCRbeta library. From the PCR reads, TCRdb called clonotypes with MiXCR, one entry per CDR3 protein. The sample consists of 480,000 or so distinct CDR3 sequences, approximately 10% of them appearing once. Source: PBMCs, taken before TCRalphabeta/CD19-depleted stem cell transplant. The receptors stem from a child aged 2-15 years with inherited bone marrow failure, due to receive a stem cell transplant.

The chain employs TRBV30 and TRBJ2-7; TRBD1 agrees at 8 bases. The CDR3 has 13 residues. The J segment lost 6 bases and the V segment lost 2 bases, leaving 6 bases of the junction unmatched. The germline CDR1 and CDR2 sequences are GTSNPN and SVGIG (reference sequence). CDR3 nucleotides: TGTGCCTGGAGTTATACAGGGGGAGGCGAGCAGTACTTC. It specifies CAWSYTGGGEQYF.

This clonotype was observed many times. The J gene is TRBJ2-7, the V gene TRBV28; 7 positions match TRBD2. V gave up 3 bases and J gave up 2 bases; unmatched junction bases: 4. The CDR3 covers 14 residues. Germline lookup yields CDR1 MDHEN and CDR2 SYDVKM. DNA for the CDR3: TGTGCCAGCAGTTTCGGGACTACCCCCTACGAGCAGTACTTC. Encoded protein: CASSFGTTPYEQYF. Full variable domain (outside the CDR3, taken from reference TRBV28 and TRBJ2-7): DVKVTQSSRYLVKRTGEKVFLECVQDMDHENMFWYRQDPGLGLRLIYFSYDVKMKEKGDIPEGYSVSREKKERFSLILESASTNQTSMYLCASSFGTTPYEQYFGPGTRLTVT.

Ten or more counts support this clonotype. The J gene is TRBJ2-7, the V gene TRBV4-1; perhaps TRBD2 as D (5 bases). CDR1 is MGHRA and CDR2 is YSYEKL in the germline V gene. The V end lost 3 bases, the J end lost 3 bases, and 15 bases lay between the germline ends. The CDR3 is made up of 15 amino acids. The CDR3 DNA sequence: TGCGCCAGCAGCCATATCCTTAGCCGGGGCTACGAGCAGTACTTC. Amino acids: CASSHILSRGYEQYF.

This sequence joins TRBV12-3 or TRBV12-4 and TRBJ2-1; D gene unclear. V was pared by 3 bases and J by 2 bases, with 5 bases between. CDR3 length: 13 residues. CDR3 loop: CASSFKTYNEQFF. DNA for the CDR3: TGTGCCAGCAGTTTTAAAACCTACAATGAGCAGTTCTTC.

This clonotype was seen at least ten times. The chain uses TRBV27 and TRBJ2-2; D unresolved. V dropped 1 base and J dropped 0 bases, with 12 bases sitting between them. The CDR3 runs to 17 residues. The germline CDR1 and CDR2 sequences are MNHEY and SMNVEV (reference sequence). CDR3 amino acids: CASSLFYGDANTGELFF. CDR3 nucleotides: TGTGCCAGCAGTTTATTTTACGGTGACGCGAACACCGGGGAGCTGTTTTTT.

The chain has TRBV19 and TRBJ2-7, with 8 bases lining up with TRBD2. CDR1 and CDR2 (germline): LNHDA, SQIVND (reference sequence). This CDR3 comprises 15 residues. Losses at the gene ends were 7 bases for V and 4 bases for J; bases not matched to a gene: 12. CDR3 region: CASTLGRGPSYEQYF. The CDR3 nucleotides read TGTGCCAGTACCCTCGGGAGGGGACCTTCTTACGAGCAGTACTTC.

Regarding this clonotype: This sequence may be a read error, since a much larger clone differs from it by one base. The chain recombines TRBV29-1 with TRBJ1-1; D is unclear. This CDR3 comprises 13 residues. Germline assignment: CDR1 SQVTM and CDR2 ANQGSEA. The CDR3 DNA sequence: TGCAGCGTTGAAGACAGAGAGAACACTGAAGCTATCTTT. This translates into CSVEDRENTEAIF.

This clonotype was detected a few times. The rearrangement joins TRBV7-9 to TRBJ2-1, with 9 bases matching TRBD1. Germline values: CDR1 SEHNR, CDR2 FQNEAQ (reference sequence). Trimming took 5 bases from V and 5 from J; bases not matched to a gene: 7. The CDR3 sequence is 15 residues long. CDR3 bases: TGTGCCAGCAGCCCACAGGGGGCTGCTAACAATGAGCAGTTCTTC. Its protein product is CASSPQGAANNEQFF.

This clonotype was counted between two and nine times. The chain links TRBV27 to TRBJ2-3; 10 bases are shared with TRBD2. The J segment lost 4 bases and the V segment lost 6 bases, leaving 10 bases of the junction unmatched. CDR1 and CDR2 (germline): MNHEY, SMNVEV (reference sequence). The CDR3 has 16 amino acids. The chain's CDR3 is CASSHLAGEGSDTQYF. CDR3 coding DNA: TGTGCCAGCAGCCACCTAGCGGGAGAAGGGTCAGATACGCAGTATTTT.

This clonotype was picked up many times. The chain carries TRBV28 and TRBJ1-1; no reliable D call. Trimming stripped 5 bases from V and 6 bases from J, with 10 bases between. The CDR3 consists of 12 residues. Germline-derived CDR1 and CDR2 are MDHEN and SYDVKM. CDR3 in DNA: TGTGCCAGCAGTAACGACCTGTCTGAAGCTTTCTTT. It specifies CASSNDLSEAFF. Using reference TRBV28 and TRBJ1-1 for the parts outside the CDR3, the full variable domain is DVKVTQSSRYLVKRTGEKVFLECVQDMDHENMFWYRQDPGLGLRLIYFSYDVKMKEKGDIPEGYSVSREKKERFSLILESASTNQTSMYLCASSNDLSEAFFGQGTRLTVV.

In its sample, this clonotype was seen many times. The rearrangement uses TRBV12-3 or TRBV12-4 and TRBJ2-5; D possibly matches TRBD1 or TRBD2 (5 bases each). V lost 6 bases, J lost 5 bases, and 19 bases lay in between. The CDR3 runs to 15 residues. The CDR3 here is CASRTTGTTEETQYF. CDR3 nucleotides: TGTGCCAGCAGAACGACCGGGACGACCGAGGAGACCCAGTACTTC.

This clonotype appeared many times. V gene TRBV4-3 combines with J gene TRBJ2-5; D not certain. CDR3 size: 15 residues. V lost 5 bases and J lost 2, with 15 bases in between. Germline-derived CDR1 and CDR2 are LGHNA and YSLEER. The CDR3 nucleotides read TGCGCCAGCAGCGCGACTTTCCTTCCACAAGAGACCCAGTACTTC. Protein product: CASSATFLPQETQYF.

At least ten counts were recorded for this clonotype. CDR3 bases: TGCGCCAGCAGCCCTACTAGTTCCGGGGAGCTGTTTTTT. Translation gives CASSPTSSGELFF. The rearrangement uses TRBV5-1 and TRBJ2-2; D perhaps matches TRBD2 (5 bases). This CDR3 comprises 13 residues. Germline CDR1 and CDR2: SGHRS and YFSETQ. Deletions cut 4 bases from V and 6 bases from J, with 10 bases between.

This clonotype was seen many times. The chain couples TRBV29-1 to TRBJ2-7; D may be TRBD2 (5 bases). The CDR3 is 13 amino acids. Per the germline V gene, CDR1 is SQVTM and CDR2 is ANQGSEA. CDR3 residues: CSTRDGITSEQYF. DNA for the CDR3: TGCAGTACCCGCGACGGGATAACCTCCGAGCAGTACTTC.

In this sample, this clonotype turned up many times. The CDR3 reads CATSDLRETQYF. For the CDR3, the DNA is TGTGCCACCAGTGATTTGCGGGAGACCCAGTACTTC. This chain connects TRBV24-1 to TRBJ2-5; D gene uncertain. V was cut by 0 bases and J by 5 bases, with 3 bases left in between. Germline CDR1 is KGHDR and CDR2 is SFDVKD. This CDR3 is built from 12 residues.

This clonotype was found a few times. The rearrangement uses TRBV7-9 and TRBJ1-6; 10 nucleotides match TRBD1. This CDR3 has 15 residues. With V trimmed by 4 bases and J by 9 bases, 6 bases remained unmatched. Germline CDR1 reads SEHNR; CDR2 reads FQNEAQ (reference sequence). The CDR3 sequence is CASSSSGTGVSPLHF. The DNA of the CDR3 is TGTGCCAGCAGCTCATCCGGGACAGGGGTTTCACCCCTCCACTTT.

This clonotype was found many times. J is TRBJ2-5 and V is TRBV20-1, with D unclear. The CDR3 runs to 12 residues. The V gene's germline CDR1 is DFQATT and CDR2 SNEGSKA (reference sequence). Trimming cost V 6 bases and J 2 bases, with 10 bases left between them. CDR3 protein: CSASTSQETQYF. CDR3 nucleotide sequence: TGCAGTGCCTCGACTTCTCAAGAGACCCAGTACTTC.

V and J are TRBV19 and TRBJ2-1, with 16 bases identical to TRBD2. The V gene end was trimmed by 6 bases and the J gene end by 4 bases; junction bases not matched to a gene: 12. Germline V gene lookup returns CDR1 LNHDA and CDR2 SQIVND (reference sequence). The CDR3 is 19 residues long. The CDR3 DNA sequence: TGTGCCAGTAGCCACCTCGGGACTAGCGGGAGGGAAACGTACAATGAGCAGTTCTTC. Its translation is CASSHLGTSGRETYNEQFF. Using reference TRBV19 and TRBJ2-1 for the parts outside the CDR3, the full variable domain is DGGITQSPKYLFRKEGQNVTLSCEQNLNHDAMYWYRQDPGQGLRLIYYSQIVNDFQKGDIAEGYSVSREKKESFPLTVTSAQKNPTAFYLCASSHLGTSGRETYNEQFFGPGTRLTVL.

This clonotype was seen only a few times. This sequence joins TRBV6-2 or TRBV6-3 and TRBJ1-1; tentative D call: TRBD1 (6 bases). Trimming removed 4 bases at V and 7 bases at J, with 10 bases between. CDR1 is MNHEY, CDR2 SVGEGT, per germline. The CDR3 sequence is 12 residues long. The CDR3 DNA reads as TGTGCCAGCAGTTGGACAGTATTTGAAGCTTTCTTT. Its translation is CASSWTVFEAFF.

This clonotype showed up many times. This sequence joins TRBV29-1 and TRBJ1-2; no reliable D call. With 7 bases removed from V and 4 bases from J, the gap between germline ends came to 13 bases. Germline V lookup: CDR1 SQVTM, CDR2 ANQGSEA. This CDR3 has 12 residues. The CDR3 region has the DNA TGCAGCGACGGGGAAGACCTCTATGGCTACACCTTC. It is translated as CSDGEDLYGYTF.

This clonotype was recorded many times. The rearrangement uses TRBV28 and TRBJ2-5, with 14 bases matching TRBD2. The germline gives CDR1 MDHEN, CDR2 SYDVKM. The CDR3 sequence is 16 residues long. V lost 6 bases to trimming and J lost 2 bases; unmatched junction nucleotides: 5. This CDR3 is CASSLGTSGRQETQYF. Here the CDR3 DNA reads TGTGCCAGCAGCCTCGGGACTAGCGGGAGACAAGAGACCCAGTACTTC.

This clonotype occurred many times. The chain joins TRBV29-1 to TRBJ2-5; either TRBD1 or TRBD2 may fit D (5 bases each). Germline V lookup: CDR1 SQVTM, CDR2 ANQGSEA. Trimming shortened V by 5 bases and J by 5 bases, and 15 bases separated the two germline ends. This CDR3 contains 13 residues. The CDR3 sequence is CSVTGLERETQYF. DNA for the CDR3: TGCAGCGTTACAGGACTGGAGAGGGAGACCCAGTACTTC.

This clonotype was counted ten times or more. The chain joins TRBV20-1 to TRBJ2-5; D is possibly TRBD1 or TRBD2 (5 bases each). The CDR3 runs 15 residues. The germline V and J ends were trimmed by 2 bases and 5 bases, with 18 bases remaining between them. In germline, CDR1 is DFQATT, CDR2 SNEGSKA (reference sequence). The DNA of the CDR3 is TGCAGTGCTAGAAGACCCGGGACGTGGAGCGAGACCCAGTACTTC. This codes for CSARRPGTWSETQYF.

V is TRBV6-2 or TRBV6-3 and J is TRBJ2-1; possible D gene TRBD2, 6 bases. Trimming removed 2 bases at V and 5 bases at J, with 19 bases between. Germline V gives CDR1 MNHEY, CDR2 SVGEGT. CDR3 size: 17 residues. CDR3 protein: CASSYRPIRRRDNEQFF. CDR3 bases: TGTGCCAGCAGTTACAGGCCAATCCGCAGGAGGGACAATGAGCAGTTCTTC.

The chain couples TRBV27 to TRBJ2-3, with no clear D. Germline V lookup: CDR1 MNHEY, CDR2 SMNVEV (reference sequence). The CDR3 extends over 14 amino acids. Trimming shortened V by 4 bases and J by 4 bases, and 12 bases separated the two germline ends. The CDR3 DNA sequence: TGTGCCAGCAGTTCCCCCCGCCCCCCAGATACGCAGTATTTT. This encodes CASSSPRPPDTQYF.

This clonotype was observed many times. CDR3 sequence reads: CASSQTDTRAEQFF. Here the CDR3 DNA reads TGTGCCAGCTCGCAGACGGACACGAGGGCTGAGCAGTTCTTC. The chain carries TRBV18 and TRBJ2-1; TRBD1 or TRBD2 may be the D gene (5 bases each). The CDR3 spans 14 residues. Germline CDR1 reads KGHSH; CDR2 reads LQKENI. Trimming left V 6 bases short and J 9 bases short, with 18 bases between.

There are many counts of this clonotype. The chain carries TRBV20-1 and TRBJ2-1; the match to TRBD2 covers 8 bases. Germline V gives CDR1 DFQATT, CDR2 SNEGSKA (reference sequence). The CDR3 runs to 12 residues. V was pared by 5 bases and J by 9 bases, with 6 bases of the junction left unmatched. For the CDR3, the DNA is TGCAGTGCTTCCGGGGGGGGCGTTGAGCAGTTCTTC. This gives the protein CSASGGGVEQFF.